This T cell receptor beta chain was found in a study of blood T cell repertoires in COVID-19. About the research overall: Sources were T cells, B-cell-depleted T cells, or PBMCs; the material itself was cDNA or gDNA.

The CDR3 runs 14 residues. The V end was cut by 0 bases, the J end by 3 bases, with 6 bases between. Germline CDR1 LGHDT, CDR2 YNNKEL (reference sequence). Sequencing was performed with immunoSEQ multiplex PCR; in TCRdb, only in-frame clones are kept and a portion is missing. The sample consists of some 230,000 clones, 83% of them appearing once. The J gene is TRBJ2-1, the V gene TRBV3-1 (or the pseudogene TRBV3-2), with a possible D match to TRBD2 (5 bases). This clonotype was obtained from a woman in her forties or fifties with acute or convalescent COVID-19. The sample taken for sequencing was peripheral blood. CDR3 sequence: CASSQDGVYNEQFF. The CDR3, as DNA: TGTGCCAGCAGCCAAGACGGGGTCTACAATGAGCAGTTCTTC.